The T cell receptor (beta chain) described here comes from a study of blood T cell repertoires in COVID-19. Turning to the study itself: Spain, Italy and the United States supplied samples that represented acute and convalescent COVID-19. The cDNA or gDNA used as material had been derived from T cells, B-cell-depleted T cells, or PBMCs.

In the authors' workflow: Researchers report that nucleated cell counts were estimated from reference gene primer amplification. Sequenced by immunoSEQ multiplex PCR; TCRdb stores in-frame clones only, minus some. V, J and clone size derive from that table, while D and trimming were established from the DNA sequence. The sample carries 65,000 to 95,000 clones, around 88% recorded once. The CDR3 is made up of 13 amino acids. The germline V gene has CDR1 GTSNPN and CDR2 SVGIG (reference sequence). V shed 5 bases and J shed 7 bases, with 17 bases lying between them. The origin of this receptor is a man aged 25-45 years with acute or convalescent COVID-19. Sequenced: peripheral blood. The chain combines TRBV30 with TRBJ1-1, with D possibly TRBD1 on 6 matching bases. The CDR3 here is CAWSRQPGVEAFF. Written as DNA, the CDR3 is TGTGCCTGGTCGCGTCAGCCAGGGGTTGAAGCTTTCTTT.